This TCR beta chain was captured by sequencing in a study of blood T cell repertoires in COVID-19. Study summary: From the United States, Italy and Spain came samples of acute and convalescent COVID-19.

This clone appeared once. Clones were read by immunoSEQ multiplex PCR, and TCRdb kept only the in-frame ones, dropping some. This sample carries 350,000 to 400,000 clones, approximately 93% of them seen once, and the ten largest clones take roughly 0.9%. It was within 2 weeks before study entry that exposed participants met a COVID-19 case. This clonotype was sampled from a woman aged 40 to 50 who had been exposed to COVID-19. The specimen sequenced was PBMCs or T cells enriched from blood (not recorded which).

As DNA, the CDR3 is TGTGCCAGCACCCGCAGGGCCCATAGGGAACTGTTTTTT. It specifies CASTRRAHRELFF. The genes are TRBV21-1 and TRBJ1-4; no DNA check was done on the table's D call, TRBD1. TRBV21-1 is labeled a pseudogene. This CDR3 has 13 residues.